Listed below are T cell receptor beta chains from one sample, sequenced in a study of PD-L1 blockade in urothelial cancer. Profiling relied on immunoSEQ multiplex PCR, and the TCRdb table lists in-frame clones only, not all of them. Found here are about 130,000 clones, 84% of them singletons; the top ten hold 2.5% to 4%. This specimen consisted of PBMCs, obtained around atezolizumab (anti-PD-L1) treatment. Every receptor here comes from a man aged 50-60 years with urothelial cancer. Both conserved end residues are part of each CDR3. A D gene is named only where the DNA matches it firmly. Some rows mark clone size as missing; the rest say once, few, many or name a class of expanded clone.

clone size	CDR3 length	V gene	D gene	J gene	CDR3 protein	CDR3 DNA
-	15	TRBV4-1	TRBD2	TRBJ2-3	CASRPPGGDTDTQYF	TGCGCCAGCAGGCCCCCTGGGGGGGACACAGATACGCAGTATTTT
few	14	TRBV5-1	-	TRBJ1-1	CASSGGGANTEAFF	TGCGCCAGCAGTGGTGGGGGGGCGAACACTGAAGCTTTCTTT
many	13	TRBV2	-	TRBJ1-1	CASEFDSNTEAFF	TGTGCCAGCGAGTTCGACAGTAACACTGAAGCTTTCTTT
-	16	TRBV4-1	-	TRBJ2-3	CASSQEGGLSTDTQYF	TGCGCCAGCAGCCAAGAGGGTGGACTATCCACAGATACGCAGTATTTT
-	17	TRBV7-9	TRBD1	TRBJ2-5	CASSRSMVQGAGETQYF	TGTGCCAGCAGCCGATCCATGGTACAGGGGGCAGGAGAGACCCAGTACTTC
-	13	TRBV14	-	TRBJ1-3	CASSVGSANTIYF	TGTGCCAGCAGTGTCGGGTCAGCGAACACCATATATTTT
-	15	TRBV5-1	-	TRBJ2-5	CASSPEGAPQETQYF	TGCGCCAGCAGCCCGGAGGGGGCGCCCCAGGAGACCCAGTACTTC
-	15	TRBV6-1	-	TRBJ1-3	CASSEAPSSGNTIYF	TGTGCCAGCAGTGAAGCGCCCAGCTCTGGAAACACCATATATTTT
-	16	TRBV30	-	TRBJ1-5	CAWSVAGGYSNQPQHF	TGTGCCTGGAGTGTAGCCGGGGGTTATAGCAATCAGCCCCAGCATTTT
-	13	TRBV11-3	-	TRBJ2-5	CASSLNRQETQYF	TGTGCCAGCAGCTTAAACCGGCAAGAGACCCAGTACTTC
few	13	TRBV2	TRBD2	TRBJ2-7	CASRASGFYEQYF	TGTGCCAGCAGGGCTAGCGGGTTCTACGAGCAGTACTTC
once	16	TRBV27	-	TRBJ1-4	CASMRRISATNEKLFF	TGTGCCAGCATGCGGAGGATCTCGGCAACTAATGAAAAACTGTTTTTT
-	14	TRBV25-1	TRBD1	TRBJ2-1	CASSEWGQALEQFF	TGTGCCAGCAGTGAATGGGGACAGGCCCTCGAGCAGTTCTTC
-	15	TRBV7-9	-	TRBJ1-5	CASSRGAESNQPQHF	TGTGCCAGCAGCCGGGGGGCGGAGAGCAATCAGCCCCAGCATTTT
-	16	TRBV27	TRBD2	TRBJ2-1	CASSDPGTSGMYEQFF	TGTGCCAGCAGTGATCCTGGGACTAGCGGTATGTATGAGCAGTTCTTC
-	17	TRBV2	TRBD2	TRBJ2-1	CASRPMTSGRIGNEQFF	TGTGCCAGCAGACCAATGACTAGCGGGAGAATTGGCAATGAGCAGTTCTTC
-	14	TRBV18	TRBD1	TRBJ1-5	CASSLQGWGQPQHF	TGTGCCAGCTCACTACAGGGGTGGGGGCAGCCCCAGCATTTT
-	17	TRBV5-1	TRBD2	TRBJ2-6	CASSSDGGGAGANVLTF	TGCGCCAGCAGCTCGGACGGGGGGGGCGCTGGGGCCAACGTCCTGACTTTC
once	15	TRBV27	-	TRBJ1-1	CASSLPGQLNTEAFF	TGTGCCAGCAGCCTCCCCGGACAGTTGAACACTGAAGCTTTCTTT
-	16	TRBV27	TRBD2	TRBJ2-3	CASSSGLAGSTDTQYF	TGTGCCAGCAGTTCCGGACTAGCGGGAAGCACAGATACGCAGTATTTT
-	16	TRBV28	-	TRBJ2-6	CASSPHGVQWANVLTF	TGTGCCAGCAGCCCTCACGGGGTACAGTGGGCCAACGTCCTGACTTTC
-	15	TRBV5-1	TRBD2	TRBJ2-5	CASSYTGTSFETQYF	TGCGCCAGCAGCTATACCGGGACTAGCTTTGAGACCCAGTACTTC
-	14	TRBV18	TRBD1	TRBJ1-4	CASSPRTGFEKLFF	TGTGCCAGCTCACCACGGACAGGGTTTGAAAAACTGTTTTTT
-	15	TRBV11-3	-	TRBJ2-1	CASSLGGTPNNEQFF	TGTGCCAGCAGCTTAGGAGGGACACCTAACAATGAGCAGTTCTTC
-	17	TRBV7-6	-	TRBJ2-7	CASSLASSGKTAREQYF	TGTGCCAGCAGCTTAGCATCCTCCGGCAAGACTGCGAGGGAGCAGTACTTC
-	18	TRBV27	TRBD2	TRBJ2-2	CASTPSGLAGANTGELFF	TGTGCCAGCACCCCTAGCGGACTAGCGGGAGCGAACACCGGGGAGCTGTTTTTT
-	18	TRBV19	TRBD1	TRBJ1-4	CASTMTPGQGEVGEKLFF	TGTGCCAGTACCATGACGCCGGGACAGGGGGAGGTAGGAGAAAAACTGTTTTTT
-	16	TRBV5-5	TRBD1	TRBJ2-3	CASGRQTGGSTDTQYF	TGTGCCAGCGGACGGCAAACAGGGGGTAGCACAGATACGCAGTATTTT
few	15	TRBV2	-	TRBJ1-5	CASRANVAENQPQHF	TGTGCCAGCAGGGCTAACGTGGCGGAGAATCAGCCCCAGCATTTT
-	12	TRBV2	TRBD1	TRBJ2-5	CASVGQGETQYF	TGTGCCAGCGTGGGACAGGGTGAGACCCAGTACTTC
-	17	TRBV4-1	TRBD1	TRBJ1-5	CASSQRPGQGSNQPQHF	TGCGCCAGCAGCCAACGCCCGGGACAGGGTAGCAATCAGCCCCAGCATTTT
few	15	TRBV27	-	TRBJ2-7	CASSLSGSGIGEQYF	TGTGCCAGCAGTTTATCCGGGAGTGGGATCGGCGAGCAGTACTTC
once	12	TRBV28	-	TRBJ2-7	CASSLPAYEQYF	TGTGCCAGCAGTTTACCGGCCTACGAGCAGTACTTC
-	16	TRBV6-5	TRBD1	TRBJ2-7	CASSFITGGADHEQYF	TGTGCCAGCAGTTTCATAACAGGGGGCGCTGACCACGAGCAGTACTTC
-	14	TRBV10-2	TRBD2	TRBJ2-3	CASRPAGGLDTQYF	TGCGCCAGCAGGCCAGCGGGAGGCCTAGATACGCAGTATTTT
-	12	TRBV29-1	TRBD1	TRBJ2-2	CSVGQGDGELFF	TGCAGCGTTGGACAGGGCGACGGGGAGCTGTTTTTT
few	15	TRBV30	TRBD2	TRBJ2-2	CACSASGRGTGELFF	TGTGCCTGCTCGGCTAGCGGGAGAGGCACCGGGGAGCTGTTTTTT
-	18	TRBV7-8	-	TRBJ2-3	CASSHNWAGREATDTQYF	TGTGCCAGCAGCCACAACTGGGCGGGCAGGGAGGCCACAGATACGCAGTATTTT
-	16	TRBV5-6	TRBD2	TRBJ2-3	CASSLGALAGADTQYF	TGTGCCAGCAGCCTTGGCGCCCTAGCGGGGGCAGATACGCAGTATTTT
few	15	TRBV7-8	TRBD1	TRBJ2-5	CASSPPGQGAVTQYF	TGTGCCAGCAGCCCCCCGGGACAGGGGGCAGTGACCCAGTACTTC
-	16	TRBV6-5	-	TRBJ2-5	CASSSGVAGSQETQYF	TGTGCCAGCAGTTCGGGTGTGGCAGGGTCGCAAGAGACCCAGTACTTC
many	14	TRBV7-3	TRBD1	TRBJ2-1	CASSPGQGGNEQFF	TGTGCCAGCAGCCCTGGACAGGGGGGGAATGAGCAGTTCTTC
-	14	TRBV10-3	TRBD1	TRBJ1-1	CAISEGQGRTEAFF	TGTGCCATCAGTGAAGGACAGGGGAGGACTGAAGCTTTCTTT
-	18	TRBV29-1	TRBD1	TRBJ2-7	CSVVQGGPRTPTSYEQYF	TGCAGCGTTGTACAAGGGGGCCCACGGACTCCTACCTCCTACGAGCAGTACTTC
-	14	TRBV6-1	TRBD2	TRBJ2-7	CASSVGTSGYEQYF	TGTGCCAGCAGTGTCGGGACTAGCGGCTACGAGCAGTACTTC
-	19	TRBV28	TRBD2	TRBJ2-1	CASSSSPSSSGLTYNEQFF	TGTGCCAGCAGTTCATCTCCCTCCTCTAGCGGCCTAACCTACAATGAGCAGTTCTTC
-	13	TRBV7-9	TRBD1	TRBJ2-3	CASGGTGGRSQYF	TGTGCCAGCGGGGGGACAGGGGGAAGATCGCAGTATTTT
once	14	TRBV6-6	TRBD1	TRBJ2-7	CASRFGQGGHEQYF	TGTGCCAGCAGATTCGGACAGGGCGGCCACGAGCAGTACTTC
few	12	TRBV28	-	TRBJ1-5	CASSGVRGPQHF	TGTGCCAGCAGTGGGGTACGGGGGCCCCAGCATTTT
-	13	TRBV5-1	-	TRBJ2-1	CASSRLENNEQFF	TGCGCCAGCAGCCGACTGGAAAACAATGAGCAGTTCTTC
-	15	TRBV5-4	TRBD2	TRBJ2-1	CASSLGTSGTNEQFF	TGTGCCAGCAGCCTCGGGACTAGCGGGACCAATGAGCAGTTCTTC
-	17	TRBV30	TRBD2	TRBJ2-1	CAWSEGLAGGAYNEQFF	TGTGCCTGGAGTGAGGGACTAGCGGGAGGCGCTTACAATGAGCAGTTCTTC
once	17	TRBV28	TRBD2	TRBJ2-7	CASRPQHSGGGRYEQYF	TGTGCCAGCAGGCCCCAGCATAGCGGGGGGGGGAGGTACGAGCAGTACTTC
once	15	TRBV4-1	-	TRBJ2-2	CASSKSDRNTGELFF	TGCGCCAGCAGCAAATCGGACAGGAACACCGGGGAGCTGTTTTTT
-	18	TRBV4-1	TRBD2	TRBJ2-1	CASSQASSTSGIKNEQFF	TGCGCCAGCAGCCAAGCCTCCTCGACTAGCGGGATAAAGAATGAGCAGTTCTTC
-	16	TRBV5-1	TRBD1	TRBJ1-6	CASSYNGQGNNSPLHF	TGCGCCAGCAGCTACAATGGACAGGGAAACAATTCACCCCTCCACTTT
-	18	TRBV7-9	TRBD2	TRBJ2-5	CASSLAGTSGSPRETQYF	TGTGCCAGCAGCTTAGCCGGGACTAGCGGGAGTCCGCGGGAGACCCAGTACTTC
-	12	TRBV10-3	-	TRBJ2-7	CAHWPGTGEQYF	TGTGCCCATTGGCCGGGAACTGGCGAGCAGTACTTC
-	14	TRBV28	-	TRBJ1-4	CASSLFQGNEKLFF	TGTGCCAGCAGTTTATTCCAGGGGAATGAAAAACTGTTTTTT
once	14	TRBV28	TRBD1	TRBJ2-5	CASRPGTGVETQYF	TGTGCCAGCAGACCCGGGACAGGGGTAGAGACCCAGTACTTC